The rows below give T cell receptor beta chains drawn from one sample of a study of cytomegalovirus exposure and HLA in healthy donors. Measured with immunoSEQ multiplex PCR; TCRdb has only the in-frame clones, and not every one. The repertoire consists of 100,000 to 150,000 clones, with 75% to 80% occurring once and the leading ten covering about 1%. What was sequenced was PBMCs. Source of these receptors: a male donor in good health and CMV-seronegative. The CDR3 runs from the conserved cysteine through the conserved F or W. The D gene is left open where the match is weak. Size is stated for part of the rows, as once, few or many counts, or as a class when the clone is expanded.

clone size	V gene	J gene	CDR3 length	D gene	CDR3 DNA	CDR3 protein
.	TRBV4-3	TRBJ1-4	16	TRBD1	TGCGCCAGCAGCCAAGAGCCCGGGACAGCTAATGAAAAACTGTTTTTT	CASSQEPGTANEKLFF
.	TRBV6-6	TRBJ2-7	13	.	TGTGCCACCGGGGGTCAACGGGAACAAGAGCAGTACTTC	CATGGQREQEQYF
.	TRBV11-3	TRBJ2-1	16	TRBD1	TGTGCCAGCAGCTCCGGGACAGGGGGGTCCTACAATGAGCAGTTCTTC	CASSSGTGGSYNEQFF
.	TRBV23-1	TRBJ2-5	15	.	TGCGCCAGCAGTCAGGGGGGGCCGGAGCAAGAGACCCAGTACTTC	CASSQGGPEQETQYF
once	TRBV19	TRBJ1-5	16	.	TGTGCCAGTAGTCCGGACAGATCTTATAGCAATCAGCCCCAGCATTTT	CASSPDRSYSNQPQHF
few	TRBV2	TRBJ1-3	14	.	TGTGCCAGCAGTGCAGGGTACTCTGGAAACACCATATATTTT	CASSAGYSGNTIYF
.	TRBV13	TRBJ2-3	14	TRBD1	TGTGCCAGCAGCTCGGACAGGGGCACAGATACGCAGTATTTT	CASSSDRGTDTQYF
.	TRBV2	TRBJ2-1	13	TRBD1	TGTGCCAGCAGTGAAGAACCGGGACAGGGACAGTTCTTC	CASSEEPGQGQFF
.	TRBV5-5	TRBJ2-1	14	TRBD1	TGTGCCAGCAGCTTACAGGGGGCAGGACGTGAGCAGTTCTTC	CASSLQGAGREQFF
.	TRBV29-1	TRBJ2-1	12	TRBD2	TGCACCGTGGCTAGCGGGGTCGGTGAGCAGTTCTTC	CTVASGVGEQFF
.	TRBV25-1	TRBJ2-5	15	TRBD1	TGTGCCAGCAGTGAATCTCCAGGGGGCGCGGAGACCCAGTACTTC	CASSESPGGAETQYF
.	TRBV11-2	TRBJ2-7	17	TRBD1	TGTGCCAGCACCCTGGGACCCGGGACAGGTGACTCCTACGAGCAGTACTTC	CASTLGPGTGDSYEQYF
.	TRBV11-2	TRBJ1-6	13	.	TGTGCCAGCACCTACGACTGGGATTCACCCCTCCACTTT	CASTYDWDSPLHF
.	TRBV27	TRBJ2-1	14	.	TGTGCCAGCAGTTTATCGAAGGGGCTCGATGAGCAGTTCTTC	CASSLSKGLDEQFF
.	TRBV7-2	TRBJ1-1	15	.	TGTGCCAGCAGCTTCGGGACAATAAGGAACACTGAAGCTTTCTTT	CASSFGTIRNTEAFF
few	TRBV6-6	TRBJ1-2	13	.	TGTGCCAGCAGTTACTCAGAGGGAGAAGACTACACCTTC	CASSYSEGEDYTF
once	TRBV7-2	TRBJ2-7	17	TRBD2	TGTGCCAGCAGCTTAGCGTGGAGCGGGGCCGTCTCCTACGAGCAGTACTTC	CASSLAWSGAVSYEQYF
.	TRBV18	TRBJ1-6	12	.	TGTGCCAGCTCGCGGCCGGAGTCACCCCTCCACTTT	CASSRPESPLHF
.	TRBV9	TRBJ1-2	12	.	TGTGCCAGCAGCGCACAGGGCTGGGGCTACACCTTC	CASSAQGWGYTF
.	TRBV19	TRBJ2-7	14	.	TGTGCCAGTAGTCCTAGTGACAGCTTCTACGAGCAGTACTTC	CASSPSDSFYEQYF
.	TRBV7-2	TRBJ1-2	12	.	TGTGCCAGCAGCGAACAGGGTTGGGGATACACCTTC	CASSEQGWGYTF
.	TRBV29-1	TRBJ2-3	12	.	TGCAGCGTTGATGAGGGGGAAGATACGCAGTATTTT	CSVDEGEDTQYF
.	TRBV11-3	TRBJ1-4	15	TRBD1	TGTGCCAGCAGCTTTTACCGGGACAGGGGTCAAAAACTGTTTTTT	CASSFYRDRGQKLFF
.	TRBV7-9	TRBJ1-1	15	.	TGTGCCAGCAGCTTAGGGGCGGGGGTGAACACTGAAGCTTTCTTT	CASSLGAGVNTEAFF
.	TRBV14	TRBJ2-6	17	.	TGTGCCAGCAGCCAAGAGGTACGGAGCTCTGGGGCCAACGTCCTGACTTTC	CASSQEVRSSGANVLTF
.	TRBV19	TRBJ1-6	15	TRBD1	TGTACCAGTAGAGGGACCGAACAGGGGTTATCACCCCTCCACTTT	CTSRGTEQGLSPLHF
few	TRBV2	TRBJ1-2	14	TRBD1	TGTGCCAGCACCTGGGTGGACAGGAACTATGGCTACACCTTC	CASTWVDRNYGYTF
.	TRBV6-5	TRBJ1-5	10	.	TGTGCCAGCGGCGGTGAGCCCCAGCATTTT	CASGGEPQHF
.	TRBV19	TRBJ2-7	15	.	TGTGCCAGTAGTAAACCGGGTCTGACGGGCTACGAGCAGTACTTC	CASSKPGLTGYEQYF
.	TRBV5-1	TRBJ2-3	15	TRBD2	TGCGCCAGCACATCTAGCGGGGGGATGACAGATACGCAGTATTTT	CASTSSGGMTDTQYF
.	TRBV4-1	TRBJ1-5	20	.	TGCGCCAGCAGCCCCCGAGGTGGAGGCGGACAAGGAGGGAGCAATCAGCCCCAGCATTTT	CASSPRGGGGQGGSNQPQHF
.	TRBV7-9	TRBJ2-1	16	TRBD2	TGTTCCAGCAGCTTAGCCCCCAGCGGGGCTATCAATGAGCAGTTCTTC	CSSSLAPSGAINEQFF
.	TRBV6-4	TRBJ1-6	15	TRBD1	TGTGCCAGCAGAGAACAGGGGGCAGGTAATTCACCCCTCCACTTT	CASREQGAGNSPLHF
.	TRBV30	TRBJ1-5	14	TRBD1	TGTGCCTGGACTCCGGGACAGGGAAATCAGCCCCAGCATTTT	CAWTPGQGNQPQHF
.	TRBV9	TRBJ2-2	12	.	TGTGCCAGCAGCCCGAGAAGCGGGGAGCTGTTTTTT	CASSPRSGELFF
.	TRBV4-3	TRBJ1-2	16	.	TGCGCCAGCAGCCCTCCCCCTCTCGACAGCCCCTATGGCTACACCTTC	CASSPPPLDSPYGYTF
.	TRBV7-9	TRBJ2-7	13	TRBD1	TGTGCCAGCAGTTTTACAGGGGTGGGGGAGCAGTACTTC	CASSFTGVGEQYF
few	TRBV5-5	TRBJ2-5	12	.	TGTGCCAGCAGCTCCACGGAAGAGACCCAGTACTTC	CASSSTEETQYF
once	TRBV30	TRBJ1-1	11	.	TGTGCCTGGAGGAGGGAAACTGAAGCTTTCTTT	CAWRRETEAFF
few	TRBV19	TRBJ1-2	14	.	TGTGCCAGTAGTATTGGCGCAGGGGCCTATGGCTACACCTTC	CASSIGAGAYGYTF
.	TRBV29-1	TRBJ2-7	13	.	TGCAGCGCTCGTGGGGAGAGAACAGACGAGCAGTACTTC	CSARGERTDEQYF
.	TRBV5-1	TRBJ1-3	15	TRBD1	TGCGCCAGCAGCCCACGGACAGGGCGAGGAAACACCATATATTTT	CASSPRTGRGNTIYF
.	TRBV19	TRBJ1-3	15	TRBD1	TGTGCCAGTAGACCGGGACAGGGTGCCGGAAACACCATATATTTT	CASRPGQGAGNTIYF
.	TRBV7-2	TRBJ2-2	13	.	TGTGCCAGCAGCTCGGAGGTGACCGGGGAGCTGTTTTTT	CASSSEVTGELFF
.	TRBV6-5	TRBJ2-1	14	TRBD2	TGTGCCAGCAAAAAAGCGGGGGGCCAGAATGAGCAGTTCTTC	CASKKAGGQNEQFF
once	TRBV6-5	TRBJ2-7	13	TRBD1	TGTGCCAGCAGTCCGGGACAGTCCTACGAGCAGTACTTC	CASSPGQSYEQYF
.	TRBV27	TRBJ1-3	14	.	TGTGCCAGCAGTCCAACCCGGGCTGGAAACACCATATATTTT	CASSPTRAGNTIYF
.	TRBV7-6	TRBJ2-2	16	.	TGTGCCAGCAGCCCCTGGCGGACAGAGAACACCGGGGAGCTGTTTTTT	CASSPWRTENTGELFF
.	TRBV5-1	TRBJ2-2	15	.	TGCGCCAGCAGCTCAGACGGCGGGGAAAACGGGGAGCTGTTTTTT	CASSSDGGENGELFF
.	TRBV7-2	TRBJ1-1	15	TRBD1	TGTGCCAGCAGCTTAGAGGACAGGGGGCCCACTGAAGCTTTCTTT	CASSLEDRGPTEAFF